The rows below give T cell receptor beta chains drawn from one sample of a study of beta chain features in type 1 diabetes. Libraries were prepared by immunoSEQ multiplex PCR; TCRdb keeps only in-frame clonotypes and omits some of them. The top ten hold about 0.6% of the sample, which has a few hundred thousand clones, 8.5% to 10% seen once. Sequences were obtained from central memory CD4+ T cells from blood. These receptors came from a man younger than 40 with type 1 diabetes. Both conserved end residues are part of each CDR3. A D gene is named only where the DNA matches it firmly. Clone size is not always given. Where it is, it says once, few, many or a class for expanded clones.

TRBJ2-6	TRBD1	many	TRBV28	TGTGCCAGCAGTCCATACTCGACAGGGGATGGGGCCAACGTCCTGACTTTC	CASSPYSTGDGANVLTF
TRBJ2-3	.	.	TRBV4-3	TGCGCCAGCAGCCAAGAACCCTTAGCGATTCACAGCGGAGATTATAGCACAGATACGCAGTATTTT	CASSQEPLAIHSGDYSTDTQYF
TRBJ2-2	.	few	TRBV5-1	TGCGCCAGCAGAGGAGGGGGACCGAACACCGGGGAGCTGTTTTTT	CASRGGGPNTGELFF
TRBJ1-1	.	.	TRBV5-1	TGCGCCAGCAGCTTGGTAGTGGCGAACACTGAAGCTTTCTTT	CASSLVVANTEAFF
TRBJ2-3	.	.	TRBV9	TGTGCCAGCGGCCGGGGGCCTAGCACAGATACGCAGTATTTT	CASGRGPSTDTQYF
TRBJ2-6	.	many	TRBV5-4	TGTGCCAGCAGCTTGAAGTCCGAGTCCTCTGGGGCCAACGTCCTGACTTTC	CASSLKSESSGANVLTF
TRBJ2-1	.	.	TRBV5-1	TGCGCCAGCAGCCCGGGGGCCGGTAGCGCATCCTACAATGAGCAGTTCTTC	CASSPGAGSASYNEQFF
TRBJ2-5	.	.	TRBV7-9	TGTGCCAGCAGCTTCATTGAGGGGACCCAGTACTTC	CASSFIEGTQYF
TRBJ2-5	.	.	TRBV28	TGTGCCAGCAGTTCCGCTGGAGGGCGCCGGGAGACCCAGTACTTC	CASSSAGGRRETQYF
TRBJ1-5	.	few	TRBV4-2	TGTGCCAGCAGCCGAGGACAGTTCAATCAGCCCCAGCATTTT	CASSRGQFNQPQHF
TRBJ1-3	.	.	TRBV28	TGTGCCAGCAGTGACGTCGGGGGCTCTGGAAACACCATATATTTT	CASSDVGGSGNTIYF
TRBJ2-2	.	few	TRBV11-2	TGTGCGTGGAGGGGACAGCCGAACACCGGGGAGCTGTTTTTT	CAWRGQPNTGELFF
TRBJ2-5	.	few	TRBV19	TGTGCCAGGGGACGGGGAACCCCGCTGATAGAGACCCAGTACTTC	CARGRGTPLIETQYF
TRBJ1-5	.	few	TRBV7-2	TGTGCCAGCAGCCAAGATGAGGGTCAGCCCCAGCATTTT	CASSQDEGQPQHF
TRBJ2-3	TRBD1	few	TRBV15	TGTGCCACCAGCAGAGACCGGGACAGGGGCACAGATACGCAGTATTTT	CATSRDRDRGTDTQYF
TRBJ2-7	.	.	TRBV11-2	TGTGCCAGCAGCTTATCCCCCGAGCAGTACTTC	CASSLSPEQYF
TRBJ2-1	.	few	TRBV6-6	TGTGCCAGCAGTTACTCGGGGGGCCTGGAGCAGTTCTTC	CASSYSGGLEQFF
TRBJ2-1	TRBD2	few	TRBV11-2	TGTGCCAGCAGCACCCCAATCAAGCGGGAGGGCCCTGGAGGTAATGAGCAGTTCTTC	CASSTPIKREGPGGNEQFF
TRBJ1-1	.	few	TRBV6-5	TGTGCCAGCAGTGGGCAGCGCAACACTGAAGCTTTCTTT	CASSGQRNTEAFF
TRBJ1-4	.	.	TRBV14	TGTGCCAGCCGAGGGGTTCAAAATGAAAAACTGTTTTTT	CASRGVQNEKLFF
TRBJ2-1	.	few	TRBV18	TGTGCCAGCTCACCACCGGACGGGGGCAATGAGCAGTTCTTC	CASSPPDGGNEQFF
TRBJ1-2	.	.	TRBV4-1	TGCGCCAGCAGAGACAGCCTCTATGGCTACACCTTC	CASRDSLYGYTF
TRBJ2-7	TRBD1	.	TRBV6-6	TGTGCCAGCAGCTACAGGGGTAGAGACGAGCAGTACTTC	CASSYRGRDEQYF
TRBJ2-5	TRBD1	few	TRBV10-3	TGTGCCATTAAGACAGGGGAGGCGGAGACCCAGTACTTC	CAIKTGEAETQYF
TRBJ2-2	.	few	TRBV18	TGTGCCAGCTCACCCACAGGACGGGCGAACACCGGGGAGCTGTTTTTT	CASSPTGRANTGELFF
TRBJ2-1	.	few	TRBV19	TGTGCCAGTAGTATAGGTAAGAGGCAAGCGGCCTACAATGAGCAGTTCTTC	CASSIGKRQAAYNEQFF
TRBJ1-1	.	few	TRBV4-3	TGCGCCAGCAGCCCGTGGGGGGGTGCGAACACTGAAGCTTTCTTT	CASSPWGGANTEAFF
TRBJ2-1	.	.	TRBV7-2	TGTGCCAGCAGCTTAGTTCCGATCTACAATGAGCAGTTCTTC	CASSLVPIYNEQFF
TRBJ2-1	TRBD2	.	TRBV20-1	TGCAGTGCCCCTCGGGGGGATGAGCAGTTCTTC	CSAPRGDEQFF
TRBJ2-5	.	few	TRBV11-2	TGTGCCAGCAGCCTCCGTCATAACACGGGAGAGACCCAGTACTTC	CASSLRHNTGETQYF
TRBJ1-2	TRBD1	few	TRBV11-2	TGTGCCAGCAGCTCCTCGGACAGGGCGGGAGGCTACACCTTC	CASSSSDRAGGYTF
TRBJ2-1	TRBD2	.	TRBV28	TGTGCCAGCACCTTGAAGGGGAGGGGGCAGTTCTTC	CASTLKGRGQFF
TRBJ1-1	.	.	TRBV28	TGTGCCAGCAGTTCCCATTTAATGTCAGCTTTCTTT	CASSSHLMSAFF
TRBJ2-6	.	many	TRBV6-1	TGTGCCAGCAACGATGGGGCCAACGTCCTGACTTTC	CASNDGANVLTF
TRBJ2-5	TRBD1	.	TRBV15	TGTGCCACCAGCAGAGGAGCAGGGGGCGCGGAGACCCAGTACTTC	CATSRGAGGAETQYF
TRBJ2-2	.	few	TRBV30	TGTGCCTGGAGTCTTGTTGGCGGGGAGCTGTTTTTT	CAWSLVGGELFF
TRBJ2-7	.	few	TRBV27	TGTGCCAGCAGTTGGAAAGGGTTTTCCTACGAGCAGTACTTC	CASSWKGFSYEQYF
TRBJ1-3	.	.	TRBV19	TGTGCCAGTAGTAACCAGGGACCCCTCTCTGGAAACACCATATATTTT	CASSNQGPLSGNTIYF
TRBJ1-2	TRBD1	once	TRBV7-2	TGTGCCAGCAGCACTTTCTCCGGGACAGGGTTGGGCTACACCTTC	CASSTFSGTGLGYTF
TRBJ2-3	.	.	TRBV7-6	TGTGCCAGCAGCTCCAAGGCGGGATGGGGAGATACGCAGTATTTT	CASSSKAGWGDTQYF
TRBJ1-4	.	few	TRBV18	TGTGCCAGCTCCCCCCCTGCTCGGGGGCGTAATGAAAAACTGTTTTTT	CASSPPARGRNEKLFF
TRBJ2-2	.	.	TRBV5-1	TGCGCCAGCAGCTTGGTTGGGTCGAACACCGGGGAGCTGTTTTTT	CASSLVGSNTGELFF